Below are 9 T cell receptor beta chains sequenced from a single sample in a study of T-cell memory formation after mild COVID-19. From the 5' RACE reads, TCRdb called clonotypes with MiXCR, one entry per CDR3 protein. This table has 400,000 to 550,000 distinct CDR3 sequences, 25% appearing once. What was sequenced was PBMCs or a T cell subset sorted from them (not recorded which). Source of these receptors: an adult woman who had mild COVID-19 (a few samples of this study predate the infection). Cell type and time point are not known.

This clonotype was seen more than once but under ten times. This chain joins TRBV6-1 and TRBJ2-3, with D possibly TRBD1 on 6 matching bases. Germline loops: CDR1 MNHNS, CDR2 SASEGT. The CDR3 spans 16 residues. V lost 2 bases and J lost 10, with 22 bases in between. The CDR3, as DNA: TGTGCCAGCAGTGAACGTTCAAGGGACACCTTCAATCCGCAGTATTTT. Amino acid sequence: CASSERSRDTFNPQYF.

This clonotype occurred many times. The CDR3 DNA sequence: TGTGCCAGCAGCCACTACGAGCAGTACTTC. It translates to CASSHYEQYF. This chain links TRBV7-2 with TRBJ2-7; D not resolved. Germline values: CDR1 SGHTA, CDR2 FQGNSA. V was cut by 5 bases and J by 3 bases, with 2 bases left in between. This CDR3 has 10 residues. The variable domain in full, with the rest retrieved from reference TRBV7-2 and TRBJ2-7, is GAGVSQSPSNKVTEKGKDVELRCDPISGHTALYWYRQSLGQGLEFLIYFQGNSAPDKSGLPSDRFSAERTGGSVSTLTIQRTQQEDSAVYLCASSHYEQYFGPGTRLTVT.

The chain uses TRBV7-9 and TRBJ2-1; 11 bases are a match to TRBD2. V gave up 3 bases and J gave up 5 bases; unmatched junction bases: 3. Germline V gene lookup returns CDR1 SEHNR and CDR2 FQNEAQ (reference sequence). This CDR3 region has 15 residues. The CDR3, as DNA: TGTGCCAGCAGCTTTAGCGGGGGGGTACACAATGAGCAGTTCTTC. This encodes CASSFSGGVHNEQFF. Variable domain in full (rest from reference TRBV7-9 and TRBJ2-1): DTGVSQNPRHKITKRGQNVTFRCDPISEHNRLYWYRQTLGQGPEFLTYFQNEAQLEKSRLLSDRFSAERPKGSFSTLEIQRTEQGDSAMYLCASSFSGGVHNEQFFGPGTRLTVL.

The chain has TRBV14 and TRBJ2-3; 10 nucleotides agree with TRBD2. The ends lost 3 bases at V and 4 bases at J; junction bases unmatched: 7. This CDR3 contains 16 residues. Germline assignment: CDR1 SGHDN and CDR2 FVKESK. CDR3 in amino acids: CASSHPSGGGADTQYF. The CDR3 region has the DNA TGTGCCAGCAGCCATCCTAGCGGGGGAGGGGCAGATACGCAGTATTTT. The full variable domain, rest sourced from reference TRBV14 and TRBJ2-3, is EAGVTQFPSHSVIEKGQTVTLRCDPISGHDNLYWYRRVMGKEIKFLLHFVKESKQDESGMPNNRFLAERTGGTYSTLKVQPAELEDSGVYFCASSHPSGGGADTQYFGPGTRLTVL.

The chain has TRBV5-1 and TRBJ2-3, with 7 bases lining up with TRBD1. The CDR3 sequence is 18 residues long. J gave up 0 bases and V 4 bases, and 14 bases lay outside the gene matches. Germline V gene lookup returns CDR1 SGHRS and CDR2 YFSETQ. The chain's CDR3 is CASSPGQTHWPSTDTQYF. CDR3 DNA sequence: TGCGCCAGCAGCCCGGGACAGACTCACTGGCCTAGCACAGATACGCAGTATTTT.

This clonotype was counted a few times. The chain couples TRBV6-4 to TRBJ2-1; D is tentatively TRBD1 or TRBD2 (5 bases each). Trimming shortened V by 5 bases and J by 10 bases, and 18 bases separated the two germline ends. CDR3 length: 14 residues. Germline CDR1 reads MRHNA; CDR2 reads SNTAGT. The DNA of the CDR3 is TGTGCCAGCAGTCGATCGGGGCTCTTGGGGGAGCAGTTCTTC. The encoded protein is CASSRSGLLGEQFF.

The rearrangement uses TRBV10-3 and TRBJ2-7, with D possibly being TRBD1 (6 bases). The CDR3 consists of 14 residues. Germline V lookup: CDR1 ENHRY, CDR2 SYGVKD. Between the trimmed V and J ends, which lost 6 bases and 0 bases, there was a span of 12 bases. The CDR3 reads CAISPGQFSYEQYF. The CDR3 coding sequence is TGTGCCATCAGCCCGGGACAATTCTCCTACGAGCAGTACTTC.

The chain couples TRBV6-2 or TRBV6-3 to TRBJ2-7; 7 bases agree with TRBD1. CDR1 is MNHEY and CDR2 is SVGEGT in the germline V gene. V dropped 6 bases and J dropped 7; count of bases not matched to a gene: 9. CDR3 size: 13 residues. The DNA for the CDR3 is TGTGCCAGCAGCAACACAGGGGTTGGGGAGCAGTACTTC. Translation: CASSNTGVGEQYF.

In its sample, this clonotype was seen many times. The gene calls are TRBV7-9 and TRBJ2-7, with unresolved D. The germline V gene has CDR1 SEHNR and CDR2 FQNEAQ (reference sequence). The CDR3 consists of 11 residues. V lost 1 base, J lost 5 bases, and 3 bases lay in between. CDR3 sequence: CASSLGNEQYF. The CDR3 DNA reads TGTGCCAGCAGCTTAGGGAACGAGCAGTACTTC.